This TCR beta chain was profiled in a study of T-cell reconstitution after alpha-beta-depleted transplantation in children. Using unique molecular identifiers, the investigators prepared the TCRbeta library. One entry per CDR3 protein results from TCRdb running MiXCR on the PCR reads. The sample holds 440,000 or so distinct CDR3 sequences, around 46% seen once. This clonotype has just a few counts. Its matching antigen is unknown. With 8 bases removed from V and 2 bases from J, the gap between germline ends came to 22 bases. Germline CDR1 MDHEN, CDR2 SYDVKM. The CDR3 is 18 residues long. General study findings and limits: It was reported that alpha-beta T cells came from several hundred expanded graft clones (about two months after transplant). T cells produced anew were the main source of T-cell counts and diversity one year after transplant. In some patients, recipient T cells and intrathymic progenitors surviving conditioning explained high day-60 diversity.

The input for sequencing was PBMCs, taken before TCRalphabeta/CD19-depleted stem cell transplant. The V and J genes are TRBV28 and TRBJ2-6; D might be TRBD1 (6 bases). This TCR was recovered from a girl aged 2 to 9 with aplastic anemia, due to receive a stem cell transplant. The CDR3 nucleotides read TGTGCCAGCTCGGGAAACAGGGAAAATACTGCTGGGGCCAACGTCCTGACTTTC. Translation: CASSGNRENTAGANVLTF.